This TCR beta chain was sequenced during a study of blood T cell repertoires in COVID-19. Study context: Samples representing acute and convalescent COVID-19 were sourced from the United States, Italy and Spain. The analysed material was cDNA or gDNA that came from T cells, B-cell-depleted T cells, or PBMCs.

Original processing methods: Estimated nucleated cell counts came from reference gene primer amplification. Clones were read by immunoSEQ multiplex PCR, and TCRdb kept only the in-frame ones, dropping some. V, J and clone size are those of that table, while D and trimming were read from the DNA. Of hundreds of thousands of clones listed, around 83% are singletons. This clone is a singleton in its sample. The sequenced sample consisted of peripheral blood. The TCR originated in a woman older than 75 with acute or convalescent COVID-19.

CDR3 DNA: TGTGCCAGCAGCTTATTCAGGGGCTCTGGAAACACCATATATTTT. This gives the protein CASSLFRGSGNTIYF. The J gene is TRBJ1-3, the V gene TRBV7-9; tentative D call: TRBD1 (6 bases). Germline V gene sequence: CDR1 SEHNR, CDR2 FQNEAQ (reference sequence). With 2 bases removed from V and 0 bases from J, the gap between germline ends came to 8 bases. The CDR3 totals 15 residues.